This T cell receptor beta chain comes out of a study of blood T cell repertoires in COVID-19. Study-level information: Nucleic acid was either cDNA or gDNA, and it came from T cells, B-cell-depleted T cells, or PBMCs.

Under the authors' procedure: How many nucleated cells were present was estimated from reference gene primer amplification. TCRdb's copy holds only in-frame clones and misses some; the assay was immunoSEQ multiplex PCR. V and J calls and clone size come straight from that table; D and trimming were deduced from the DNA. The sample holds under 75,000 clones, over 80% seen once. This clone has only one observation. This CDR3 has 15 residues. Germline-derived CDR1 and CDR2 are MGHRA and YSYEKL. The germline V and J ends were trimmed by 0 bases and 0 bases, with 6 bases remaining between them. The sequenced material came from peripheral blood. The receptor comes from a human donor in a cohort sampled during active COVID-19. V is TRBV4-1 and J is TRBJ2-1; D unresolved. Here the CDR3 reads CASSQDRRSYNEQFF. CDR3 DNA: TGCGCCAGCAGCCAAGACCGTCGCTCCTACAATGAGCAGTTCTTC.